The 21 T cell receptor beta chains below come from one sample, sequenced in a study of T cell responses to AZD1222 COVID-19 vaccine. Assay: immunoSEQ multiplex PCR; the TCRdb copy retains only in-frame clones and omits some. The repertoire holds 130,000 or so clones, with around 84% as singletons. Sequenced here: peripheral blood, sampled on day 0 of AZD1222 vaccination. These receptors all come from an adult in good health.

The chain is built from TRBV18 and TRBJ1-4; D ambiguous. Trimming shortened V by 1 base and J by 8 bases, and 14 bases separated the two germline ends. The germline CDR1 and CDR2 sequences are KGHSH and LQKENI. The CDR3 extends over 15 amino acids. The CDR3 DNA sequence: TGTGCCAGCTCACCACTTCCCGGGGTAGGCGAAAAACTGTTTTTT. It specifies CASSPLPGVGEKLFF.

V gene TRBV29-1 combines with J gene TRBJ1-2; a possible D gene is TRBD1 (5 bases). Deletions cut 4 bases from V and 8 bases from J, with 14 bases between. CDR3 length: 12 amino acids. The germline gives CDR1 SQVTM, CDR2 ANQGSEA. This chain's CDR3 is CSVGSDGQGYTF. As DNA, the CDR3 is TGCAGCGTTGGCTCGGACGGACAAGGCTACACCTTC.

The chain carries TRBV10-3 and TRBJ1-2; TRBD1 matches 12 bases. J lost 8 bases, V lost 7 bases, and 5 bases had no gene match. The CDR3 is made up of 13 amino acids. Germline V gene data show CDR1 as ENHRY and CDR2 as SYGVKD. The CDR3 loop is CAIMGQGAPGYTF. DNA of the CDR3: TGTGCCATCATGGGACAGGGGGCGCCCGGCTACACCTTC.

The CDR3 DNA is TGTGCCAGCAGCTTACTAAATAACCCGGGGACAGGGTCTGCTGGCTACACCTTC. Translating it yields CASSLLNNPGTGSAGYTF. The chain carries TRBV7-9 and TRBJ1-2, with 9 positions matching TRBD1. The germline CDR1 and CDR2 sequences are SEHNR and FQNEAQ (reference sequence). This CDR3 has 18 residues. V shed 2 bases and J 7 bases; nucleotides not matched to a gene: 17.

Written as DNA, the CDR3 is TGTGCCAGCAGCGTAGCTTCGGATAGCGCCCAGTACTTC. Its translation is CASSVASDSAQYF. This chain joins TRBV9 and TRBJ2-5; tentative D call: TRBD2 (5 bases). The length of the CDR3 is 13 residues. Germline values: CDR1 SGDLS, CDR2 YYNGEE. V lost 0 bases, J lost 9 bases, and 12 bases lay in between.

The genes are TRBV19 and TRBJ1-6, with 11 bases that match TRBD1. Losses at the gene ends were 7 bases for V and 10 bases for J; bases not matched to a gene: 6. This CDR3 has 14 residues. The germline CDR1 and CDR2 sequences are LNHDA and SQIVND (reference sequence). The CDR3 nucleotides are TGTGCCAGTACCCGGGACAGGGGGAGATCACCCCTCCACTTT. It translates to CASTRDRGRSPLHF.

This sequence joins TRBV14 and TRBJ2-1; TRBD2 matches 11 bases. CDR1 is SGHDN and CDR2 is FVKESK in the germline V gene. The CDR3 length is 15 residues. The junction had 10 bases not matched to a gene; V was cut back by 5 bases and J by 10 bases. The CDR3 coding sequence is TGTGCCAGCAGCTACAGACTAGGGACTAGCGGCGAGCAGTTCTTC. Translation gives CASSYRLGTSGEQFF. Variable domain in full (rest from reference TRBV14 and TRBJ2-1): EAGVTQFPSHSVIEKGQTVTLRCDPISGHDNLYWYRRVMGKEIKFLLHFVKESKQDESGMPNNRFLAERTGGTYSTLKVQPAELEDSGVYFCASSYRLGTSGEQFFGPGTRLTVL.

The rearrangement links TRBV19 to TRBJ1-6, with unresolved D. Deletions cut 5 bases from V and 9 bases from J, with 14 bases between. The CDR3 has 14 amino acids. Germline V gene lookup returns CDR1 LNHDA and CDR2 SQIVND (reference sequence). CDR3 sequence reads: CASSYGLSPSPLHF. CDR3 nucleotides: TGTGCCAGTAGTTATGGTCTATCCCCTTCACCCCTCCACTTT.

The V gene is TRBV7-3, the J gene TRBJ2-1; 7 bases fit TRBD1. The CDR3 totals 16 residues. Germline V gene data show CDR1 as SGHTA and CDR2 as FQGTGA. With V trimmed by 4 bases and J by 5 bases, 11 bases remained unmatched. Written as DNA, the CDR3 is TGTGCCAGCAGCTCCCAGGCCAGGGGGAGACACAATGAGCAGTTCTTC. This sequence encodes CASSSQARGRHNEQFF.

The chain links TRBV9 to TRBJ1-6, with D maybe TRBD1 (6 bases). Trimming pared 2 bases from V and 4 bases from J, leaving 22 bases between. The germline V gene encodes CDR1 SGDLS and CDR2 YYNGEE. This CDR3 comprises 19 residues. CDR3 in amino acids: CASSVAERQDTRYNSPLHF. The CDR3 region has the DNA TGTGCCAGCAGCGTCGCCGAACGACAGGACACAAGATATAATTCACCCCTCCACTTT.

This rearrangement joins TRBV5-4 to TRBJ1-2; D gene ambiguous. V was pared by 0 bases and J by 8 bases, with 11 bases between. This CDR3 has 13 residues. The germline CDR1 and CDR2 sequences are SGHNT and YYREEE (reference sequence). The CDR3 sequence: CASSLGGLIGYTF. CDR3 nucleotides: TGTGCCAGCAGCTTGGGAGGGTTGATCGGCTACACCTTC. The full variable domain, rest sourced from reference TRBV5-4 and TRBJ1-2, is ETGVTQSPTHLIKTRGQQVTLRCSSQSGHNTVSWYQQALGQGPQFIFQYYREEENGRGNFPPRFSGLQFPNYSSELNVNALELDDSALYLCASSLGGLIGYTFGSGTRLTVV.

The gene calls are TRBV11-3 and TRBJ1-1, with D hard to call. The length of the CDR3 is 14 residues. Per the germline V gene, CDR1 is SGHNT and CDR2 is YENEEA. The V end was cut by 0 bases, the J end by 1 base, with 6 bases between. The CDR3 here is CASSLDKGNTEAFF. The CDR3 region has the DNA TGTGCCAGCAGCTTAGATAAGGGGAACACTGAAGCTTTCTTT.

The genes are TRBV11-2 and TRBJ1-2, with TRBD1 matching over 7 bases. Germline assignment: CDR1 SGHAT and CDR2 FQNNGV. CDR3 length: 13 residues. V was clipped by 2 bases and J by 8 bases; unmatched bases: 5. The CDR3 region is CASSLRDSKGYTF. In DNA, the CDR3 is TGTGCCAGCAGCTTAAGGGACAGTAAGGGCTACACCTTC.

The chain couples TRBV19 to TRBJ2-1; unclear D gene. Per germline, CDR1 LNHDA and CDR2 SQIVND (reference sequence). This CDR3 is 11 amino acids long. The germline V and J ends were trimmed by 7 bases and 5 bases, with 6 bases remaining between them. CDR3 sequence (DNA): TGTGCCAGTAACAAAAACAATGAGCAGTTCTTC. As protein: CASNKNNEQFF.

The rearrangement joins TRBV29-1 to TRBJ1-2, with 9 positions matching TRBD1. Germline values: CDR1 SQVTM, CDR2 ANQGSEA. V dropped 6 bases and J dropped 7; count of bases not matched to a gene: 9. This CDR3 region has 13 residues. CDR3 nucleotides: TGCAGCGTCCACCGGGACAGGGACCCTGGCTACACCTTC. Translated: CSVHRDRDPGYTF.

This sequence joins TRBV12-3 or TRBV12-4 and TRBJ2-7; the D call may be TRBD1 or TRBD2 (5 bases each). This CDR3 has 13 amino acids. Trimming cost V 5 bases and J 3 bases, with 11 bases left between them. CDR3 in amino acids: CASSGWDLYEQYF. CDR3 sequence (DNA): TGTGCCAGCAGTGGGTGGGACCTCTACGAGCAGTACTTC.

The CDR3 coding sequence is TGTGCCAGCAGTCCCCGCGCTAGCGGATTCGTCGGGGAGCTGTTTTTT. It is translated as CASSPRASGFVGELFF. J is TRBJ2-2 and V is TRBV28; 7 nucleotides line up with TRBD2. This CDR3 is 16 amino acids long. Germline assignment: CDR1 MDHEN and CDR2 SYDVKM. J lost 7 bases, V lost 5 bases, and 13 bases had no gene match.

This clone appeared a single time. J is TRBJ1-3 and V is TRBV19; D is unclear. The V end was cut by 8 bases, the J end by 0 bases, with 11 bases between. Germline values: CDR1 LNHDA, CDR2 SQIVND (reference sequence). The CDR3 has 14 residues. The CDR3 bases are TGTGCCAGTGCCCGACAAGACTCTGGAAACACCATATATTTT. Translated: CASARQDSGNTIYF.

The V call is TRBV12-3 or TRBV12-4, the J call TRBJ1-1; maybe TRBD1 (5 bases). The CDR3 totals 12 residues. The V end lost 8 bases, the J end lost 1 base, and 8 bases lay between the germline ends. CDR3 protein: CASGQGNTEAFF. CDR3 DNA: TGTGCCAGCGGGCAGGGGAACACTGAAGCTTTCTTT.

The CDR3 sequence: CASSLNGGSSTTQYF. CDR3 nucleotides: TGTGCCAGCAGTTTGAACGGTGGGTCTAGTACGACCCAGTACTTC. V and J are TRBV28 and TRBJ2-5; no clear D gene. The CDR3 has 15 amino acids. The V end lost 3 bases, the J end lost 7 bases, and 18 bases lay between the germline ends. The germline CDR1 and CDR2 sequences are MDHEN and SYDVKM.

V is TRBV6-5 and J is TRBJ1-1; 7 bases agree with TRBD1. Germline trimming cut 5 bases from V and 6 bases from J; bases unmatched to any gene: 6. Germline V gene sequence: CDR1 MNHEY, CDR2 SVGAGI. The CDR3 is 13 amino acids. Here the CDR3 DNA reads TGTGCCAGCAGTCCGTGGACAGGTTCTGAAGCTTTCTTT. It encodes CASSPWTGSEAFF.